The 5 T cell receptor beta chains below come from one sample, sequenced in a study of cytomegalovirus exposure and HLA in healthy donors. TCRdb keeps only in-frame clones here, not all; method: immunoSEQ multiplex PCR. The sample consists of 200,000 to 250,000 clones, 87% of them appearing once. Sequenced input: PBMCs. Source of these receptors: a woman younger than 30 in good health and CMV-seropositive.

V usage is TRBV5-1 and J usage is TRBJ1-2, with 9 nucleotides matching TRBD1. CDR3 length: 14 amino acids. Germline assignment: CDR1 SGHRS and CDR2 YFSETQ. With 5 bases clipped from V and 4 bases from J, the junction kept 6 bases outside the gene matches. CDR3 DNA sequence: TGCGCCAGCAGAAGGATGGACAGGGGCTATGGCTACACCTTC. It encodes CASRRMDRGYGYTF.

The genes are TRBV25-1 and TRBJ2-1, with D tentatively TRBD2 (6 bases). The CDR3 length is 16 residues. The germline V gene has CDR1 MGHDK and CDR2 SYGVNS. V shed 4 bases and J shed 6 bases, with 19 bases lying between them. Here the CDR3 DNA reads TGTGCCAGCAGTGGGCCGGGACTCCCCTCTATCAATGAGCAGTTCTTC. Its translation: CASSGPGLPSINEQFF.

In this sample, this clone turned up once. The chain recombines TRBV30 with TRBJ1-3; possibly TRBD1 for D (5 bases). V lost 0 bases, J lost 1 base, and 7 bases lay in between. This CDR3 is 14 amino acids long. Germline V lookup: CDR1 GTSNPN, CDR2 SVGIG (reference sequence). DNA of the CDR3: TGTGCCTGGAGTGTAGGGGTTTCTGGAAACACCATATATTTT. Translated, it gives CAWSVGVSGNTIYF.

The chain employs TRBV18 and TRBJ2-1, with TRBD2 identical over 14 bases. V lost 6 bases and J lost 10; bases outside the gene matches: 8. This CDR3 region has 15 residues. In germline, CDR1 is KGHSH, CDR2 LQKENI. The CDR3 sequence is CASSETSGRAKEQFF. The CDR3, as DNA: TGTGCCAGCTCCGAGACTAGCGGGAGGGCCAAAGAGCAGTTCTTC.

The rearrangement links TRBV6-1 to TRBJ1-1, with 7 bases identical to TRBD1. The CDR3 length is 13 residues. The germline V gene has CDR1 MNHNS and CDR2 SASEGT. The ends lost 10 bases at V and 4 bases at J; junction bases unmatched: 9. As DNA, the CDR3 is TGTGCCACCGGACAGGCGAGGAGCACTGAAGCTTTCTTT. This codes for CATGQARSTEAFF.